This T cell receptor beta chain derives from a study of blood T cell repertoires in COVID-19. The method was immunoSEQ multiplex PCR; TCRdb's version includes in-frame clones alone and lacks a portion of them. In the table there are about 190,000 clones, about 88% of which are singletons. Participant age was roughly 18 to 89 years, and participants resided in fewer than 30 US areas. Cohort 3 donors counted as recovered after two negative PCRs, clearance, or resolved symptoms. This clone came up a few times. The CDR3 totals 14 residues. Germline CDR1 and CDR2: MNHEY and SVGAGI. Trimming took off 3 bases at V and 3 bases at J, with 9 bases between the two ends.

What was sequenced was PBMCs or T cells enriched from blood (not recorded which). This TCR came from a young woman who had recovered from COVID-19. The J gene is TRBJ2-4, the V gene TRBV6-5; maybe TRBD1 (5 bases). The chain's CDR3 is CASSYRGDKNIQYF. CDR3 sequence (DNA): TGTGCCAGCAGTTATAGGGGCGACAAAAACATTCAGTACTTC.